This T cell receptor (beta chain) was captured in a study of blood T cell repertoires in COVID-19. This CDR3 contains 16 residues. Germline CDR1 is GTSNPN and CDR2 is SVGIG (reference sequence). Deletions cut 0 bases from V and 4 bases from J, with 16 bases between. Per the study methods: Amplified reference gene primers provided the basis for estimating nucleated cell counts. Produced via immunoSEQ multiplex PCR; TCRdb's table is partial and in-frame only. V and J calls and clone size are as listed in that table; D and trimming were resolved from the DNA. The sample has about 200,000 clones, approximately 78% seen once.

The sequenced sample was peripheral blood. The V call is TRBV30, the J call TRBJ1-5, with D perhaps matching TRBD1 (6 bases). This receptor was taken from a woman aged 70-85 years with COVID-19, enrolled during active disease. Here the CDR3 DNA reads TGTGCCTGGAGTGTATTAGGACAGTCTTTTAATCAGCCCCAGCATTTT. It is translated as CAWSVLGQSFNQPQHF.